This T cell receptor (beta chain) was recovered during a study of blood T cell repertoires in COVID-19. Study at large: PBMCs, B-cell-depleted T cells, or T cells provided the cDNA or gDNA that made up the material.

Germline assignment: CDR1 MGHRA and CDR2 YSYEKL. This CDR3 comprises 14 residues. Germline trimming cut 4 bases from V and 4 bases from J; bases unmatched to any gene: 4. Original processing notes: Reference gene primer amplification gave nucleated cell count estimates. Here immunoSEQ multiplex PCR was the method, and the copy in TCRdb shows in-frame clones only, minus some. The DNA was the basis for D and trimming; V, J and clone size are from that table. The sample records hundreds of thousands of clones, roughly four fifths being singletons. Input material: peripheral blood. The receptor was isolated from a woman at least 80 years old with acute or convalescent COVID-19. V and J are TRBV4-1 and TRBJ1-2, with TRBD1 matching over 9 bases. This CDR3 is CASSLGQGLYGYTF. The CDR3 DNA follows: TGCGCCAGCAGCCTCGGACAGGGGCTCTATGGCTACACCTTC.